This T cell receptor beta chain was profiled in a study of blood T cell repertoires in COVID-19. Study in general: The origin of the acute and convalescent COVID-19 samples was the United States, Italy and Spain. PBMCs, B-cell-depleted T cells, or T cells provided the cDNA or gDNA that made up the material.

In the original workflow: Nucleated cell number was recorded as an estimate derived from reference gene primer amplification. Generated by immunoSEQ multiplex PCR, the TCRdb table keeps only in-frame clones and is missing some. D and trimming come from the DNA, and the V and J calls and clone size come from that table. The repertoire holds tens of thousands of clones, with roughly 87% as singletons. The junction had 9 bases not matched to a gene; V was cut back by 4 bases and J by 5 bases. Germline CDR1 is LGHDT and CDR2 is YNNKEL (reference sequence). This CDR3 region has 15 residues. The chain joins TRBV3-1 (or the pseudogene TRBV3-2) to TRBJ2-7; 9 positions match TRBD1. Sequenced input: peripheral blood. The sequence was obtained from a human donor in a cohort sampled during active COVID-19. CDR3 DNA: TGTGCCAGCAGCCGAGGGACAGGGAGGGGCGACGAGCAGTACTTC. Protein sequence: CASSRGTGRGDEQYF.